A single sample gave rise to the 26 T cell receptor beta chains below, sequenced in a study of human T cells and chemical hapten exposure. MiXCR was run by TCRdb on the RACE reads, yielding one entry per CDR3 protein. This table holds about 380,000 distinct CDR3 sequences, about 6% found once. Specified time point: patch test 2, 6 weeks after DPC sensitization. The treatment was: therapeutic diphenylcyclopropenone sensitization with weekly scalp DPC. Sequencing used whole blood, obtained in connection with sensitization to the hapten diphenylcyclopropenone (DPC). The receptors come from a woman between 18 and 30 years old with alopecia areata. Some clones in this sample may be carry-over from other donors' samples.

This clonotype was observed at least ten times. V gene TRBV10-3 combines with J gene TRBJ1-2; D is undetermined. V dropped 6 bases and J dropped 5 bases, with 16 bases sitting between them. CDR3 length: 14 residues. CDR1 is ENHRY, CDR2 SYGVKD, per germline. The CDR3: CAISLTGPQYGYTF. CDR3 coding DNA: TGTGCCATCAGCCTAACCGGGCCCCAGTATGGCTACACCTTC.

This clonotype was found a few times. CDR3 bases: TGTGCCAGCACTAGCGGGGGAGCCAAAAACATTCAGTACTTC. Translating gives CASTSGGAKNIQYF. V gene TRBV12-3 or TRBV12-4 combines with J gene TRBJ2-4; 10 bases align to TRBD2. V was clipped by 7 bases and J by 0 bases; unmatched bases: 0. The CDR3 contains 14 residues.

V and J are TRBV20-1 and TRBJ2-3; tentative D call: TRBD2 (5 bases). CDR3 length: 15 amino acids. Deletions cut 3 bases from V and 0 bases from J, with 13 bases between. CDR1 and CDR2 from the germline V gene are DFQATT and SNEGSKA (reference sequence). DNA of the CDR3: TGCAGTGCTAGGCCTAGCCGTGCTAGCACAGATACGCAGTATTTT. Translated, it gives CSARPSRASTDTQYF.

This clonotype was detected ten times or more. The J gene is TRBJ1-1, the V gene TRBV7-8, with D hard to call. CDR3 size: 13 residues. The germline gives CDR1 SGHVS, CDR2 FQNEAQ. V was pared by 5 bases and J by 4 bases, with 11 bases between. Written as DNA, the CDR3 is TGTGCCAGCAGCAGAAGCGGCGGCACTGAAGCTTTCTTT. Its protein is CASSRSGGTEAFF.

The chain recombines TRBV4-2 with TRBJ2-5; TRBD2 matches 9 bases. This CDR3 is 15 amino acids long. Germline V gene data show CDR1 as LGHNA and CDR2 as YNFKEQ. With V trimmed by 1 base and J by 2 bases, 2 bases remained unmatched. CDR3 coding DNA: TGTGCCAGCAGCCAAGTCGCGGGGGGGCAAGAGACCCAGTACTTC. Amino acids: CASSQVAGGQETQYF.

This clonotype was found many times. CDR3 amino acids: CASSYSTSGKILSTDTQYF. The CDR3 DNA reads as TGTGCCAGCAGTTACTCGACTAGCGGGAAGATTCTTAGCACAGATACGCAGTATTTT. V and J are TRBV6-5 and TRBJ2-3, with 11 bases that match TRBD2. The CDR3 is 19 amino acids. V lost 0 bases and J lost 0; bases outside the gene matches: 8. Germline lookup yields CDR1 MNHEY and CDR2 SVGAGI.

This clonotype was seen at least ten times. The J gene is TRBJ2-7, the V gene TRBV7-6; TRBD2 agrees at 12 bases. Per germline, CDR1 SGHVS and CDR2 FNYEAQ. Trimming cost V 1 base and J 7 bases; bases outside gene matches: 8. The CDR3 covers 16 residues. Here the CDR3 DNA reads TGTGCCAGCAGCTTAGTCCCTAGCGGGGGGGCACTGGAGCAGTACTTC. Its protein product is CASSLVPSGGALEQYF.

The sample holds a few counts of this clonotype. The chain is built from TRBV27 and TRBJ2-7; D is unresolved. CDR3 length: 13 amino acids. In germline, CDR1 is MNHEY, CDR2 SMNVEV (reference sequence). The ends were cut back, 6 bases at V and 2 bases at J, with 11 bases in the middle. CDR3 nucleotide sequence: TGTGCCAGCAGCCCAGTCACTCCCTACGAGCAGTACTTC. This codes for CASSPVTPYEQYF.

This clonotype qualifies as medium-sized. The genes are TRBV4-3 and TRBJ1-1; D is uncertain. Per the germline V gene, CDR1 is LGHNA and CDR2 is YSLEER. V lost 1 base and J lost 4, with 13 bases in between. The CDR3 consists of 15 residues. The CDR3 nucleotides are TGCGCCAGCAGCCAAGGGTCCGATGTTGGCACTGAAGCTTTCTTT. It translates to CASSQGSDVGTEAFF.

The chain combines TRBV7-9 with TRBJ1-6; TRBD1 aligns across 9 bases. Germline V gene sequence: CDR1 SEHNR, CDR2 FQNEAQ (reference sequence). V was pared by 5 bases and J by 9 bases, with 8 bases of the junction left unmatched. This CDR3 comprises 15 residues. In DNA, the CDR3 is TGTGCCAGCAGCCAAGGAGGGACAGGGATTTCACCCCTCCACTTT. Its translation is CASSQGGTGISPLHF.

Ten or more counts support this clonotype. This sequence joins TRBV28 and TRBJ1-1; possible D gene TRBD1, 5 bases. The CDR3 contains 16 residues. Looked up from germline, CDR1 is MDHEN and CDR2 is SYDVKM. Trimming stripped 10 bases from V and 2 bases from J, with 23 bases between. For the CDR3, the DNA is TGTGCCATCAACTCCGACAGTCGGGATCTAAACACTGAAGCTTTCTTT. Amino acids: CAINSDSRDLNTEAFF.

This clonotype was counted a few times. CDR3 sequence (DNA): TGCAGTGCTAGAATGGGCCGAAGCAATCAGCCCCAGCATTTT. Translation gives CSARMGRSNQPQHF. J is TRBJ1-5 and V is TRBV20-1, with D uncertain. CDR1 DFQATT and CDR2 SNEGSKA come from the germline V gene (reference sequence). The V end was cut by 2 bases, the J end by 1 base, with 9 bases between. This CDR3 is 14 amino acids long.

The genes are TRBV12-3 or TRBV12-4 and TRBJ2-1; D remains ambiguous. The CDR3 extends over 11 amino acids. The V gene lost 2 bases and the J gene lost 8 bases, with 4 bases spanning the gap. The CDR3 protein is CASSLSHEQFF. CDR3 nucleotides: TGTGCCAGCAGTTTATCTCATGAGCAGTTCTTC.

This clonotype appeared many times. This rearrangement joins TRBV9 to TRBJ1-3, with D perhaps TRBD1 (6 bases). This CDR3 is built from 16 residues. The germline V and J ends were trimmed by 3 bases and 0 bases, with 13 bases remaining between them. Germline V CDR1 and CDR2: SGDLS, YYNGEE. The CDR3 DNA reads TGTGCCAGCAGCGCACAGGGTGGGAGCTCTGGAAACACCATATATTTT. It codes for CASSAQGGSSGNTIYF.

This clonotype was detected only a few times. V usage is TRBV21-1 and J usage is TRBJ2-7; the table's TRBD1 call for D was not verified on the DNA. TRBV21-1 is a known pseudogene. This CDR3 spans 15 amino acids. The CDR3 DNA is TGTGCCAGCAGCTCGCCGGACAGGGATTCCTACGAGCAGTACTTC. It translates to CASSSPDRDSYEQYF.

In its sample, this clonotype was seen many times. The chain is built from TRBV5-1 and TRBJ2-3; 7 bases are a match to TRBD2. The CDR3 has 17 residues. The germline V gene has CDR1 SGHRS and CDR2 YFSETQ. V was clipped by 0 bases and J by 0 bases; unmatched bases: 7. CDR3 residues: CASSLVSGVTSTDTQYF. In DNA form, the CDR3 reads TGCGCCAGCAGCTTGGTGAGCGGGGTGACTAGCACAGATACGCAGTATTTT.

This clonotype was seen at least ten times. This chain uses TRBV29-1 with TRBJ1-4; no clear D gene. V was cut by 4 bases and J by 5 bases, with 11 bases left in between. There are 13 residues in the CDR3. From germline, CDR1 is SQVTM and CDR2 ANQGSEA. Here the CDR3 reads CSVVGLNNEKLFF. In DNA, the CDR3 is TGCAGCGTTGTAGGGCTCAACAATGAAAAACTGTTTTTT.

On this clonotype itself: The missing conserved phenylalanine or tryptophan at the end of this CDR3 makes a read error likely. The V call is TRBV12-3 or TRBV12-4, the J call TRBJ2-7; tentatively, D is TRBD2 (5 bases). The V and J ends lost 2 bases and 2 bases respectively, with 7 bases between them. This CDR3 spans 13 amino acids. CDR3 DNA sequence: TGTGCCAGCAGTTTAACTAGGACCTACGAGCAGTACTTA. Translation: CASSLTRTYEQYL.

This clonotype came up many times. The V call is TRBV24-1, the J call TRBJ2-3, with D possibly TRBD1 on 6 matching bases. Trimming took 1 base from V and 3 from J, leaving 13 bases between them. Germline V gene sequence: CDR1 KGHDR, CDR2 SFDVKD. This CDR3 comprises 16 residues. CDR3 amino acids: CATSDFVGGRTDTQYF. CDR3 nucleotide sequence: TGTGCCACCAGTGATTTCGTAGGGGGAAGGACAGATACGCAGTATTTT.

This clonotype appeared a few times. This chain joins TRBV7-2 and TRBJ2-7, with D unresolved. V lost 5 bases to trimming and J lost 1 base, with 18 bases between them. From germline, CDR1 is SGHTA and CDR2 FQGNSA. The CDR3 runs 16 residues. CDR3 DNA: TGTGCCAGCAGCCGCGCCCCGGCGGACGGTTCCTACGAGCAGTACTTC. Translated, it gives CASSRAPADGSYEQYF.

The sample holds many counts of this clonotype. J is TRBJ1-1 and V is TRBV12-3 or TRBV12-4; maybe TRBD1 (5 bases). This CDR3 is built from 16 residues. The V end was cut by 6 bases, the J end by 2 bases, with 19 bases between. The CDR3 spells CASSPLLKQGNTEAFF. The CDR3 DNA sequence: TGTGCCAGCAGCCCACTGCTGAAGCAGGGTAACACTGAAGCTTTCTTT.

This clonotype was seen many times. This chain joins TRBV4-2 and TRBJ2-3; TRBD2 is a possible D gene (6 bases). This CDR3 has 20 residues. Trimming took 0 bases from V and 0 from J, leaving 22 bases between them. Germline values: CDR1 LGHNA, CDR2 YNFKEQ. The CDR3 coding sequence is TGTGCCAGCAGCCAAGAAGTCTTTGAGGCGGGAACCTCTAGCACAGATACGCAGTATTTT. This encodes CASSQEVFEAGTSSTDTQYF.

The V gene is TRBV7-8, the J gene TRBJ2-4; no reliable D call. The CDR3 length is 16 residues. Per the germline V gene, CDR1 is SGHVS and CDR2 is FQNEAQ. The V gene lost 5 bases and the J gene lost 0 bases, with 14 bases spanning the gap. CDR3 sequence reads: CASSPKAALAKNIQYF. The DNA of the CDR3 is TGTGCCAGCAGCCCAAAGGCGGCCCTAGCCAAAAACATTCAGTACTTC.

This clonotype has ten or more counts. The rearrangement links TRBV6-2 or TRBV6-3 to TRBJ1-4; D gene uncertain. V lost 8 bases to trimming and J lost 2 bases, with 15 bases between them. Germline CDR1 reads MNHEY; CDR2 reads SVGEGT. The CDR3 is 15 residues long. The CDR3 reads CASSSEGGTNEKLFF. The DNA for the CDR3 is TGTGCCAGCTCTTCCGAAGGAGGGACTAATGAAAAACTGTTTTTT.

In this sample, this clonotype turned up many times. The chain combines TRBV29-1 with TRBJ1-1, with D maybe TRBD1 (6 bases). Germline CDR1 and CDR2: SQVTM and ANQGSEA. The V gene lost 3 bases and the J gene lost 4 bases, with 9 bases spanning the gap. CDR3 length equals 12 residues. CDR3 sequence reads: CSVDGQRTEAFF. DNA of the CDR3: TGCAGCGTTGACGGACAGCGCACTGAAGCTTTCTTT.

This clonotype was found many times. The V gene is TRBV27, the J gene TRBJ1-2; maybe TRBD1 (6 bases). The V gene lost 5 bases and the J gene lost 8 bases, with 15 bases spanning the gap. Germline loops: CDR1 MNHEY, CDR2 SMNVEV (reference sequence). This CDR3 has 13 residues. CDR3 nucleotides: TGTGCCAGCAGTGCACAGGACAGAAAAGGCTACACCTTC. This encodes CASSAQDRKGYTF.